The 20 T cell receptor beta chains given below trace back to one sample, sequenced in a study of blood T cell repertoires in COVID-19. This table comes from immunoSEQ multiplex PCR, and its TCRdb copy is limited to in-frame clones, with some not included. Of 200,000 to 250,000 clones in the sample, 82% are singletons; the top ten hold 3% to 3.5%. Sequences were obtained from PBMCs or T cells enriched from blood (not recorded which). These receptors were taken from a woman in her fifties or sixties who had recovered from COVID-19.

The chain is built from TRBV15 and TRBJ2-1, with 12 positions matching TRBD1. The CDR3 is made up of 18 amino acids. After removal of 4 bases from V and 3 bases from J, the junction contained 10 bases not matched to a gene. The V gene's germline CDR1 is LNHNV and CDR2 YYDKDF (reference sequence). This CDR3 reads CATSTSGTGGLLYNEQFF. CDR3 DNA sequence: TGTGCCACCAGCACCTCCGGGACAGGGGGCTTACTCTACAATGAGCAGTTCTTC.

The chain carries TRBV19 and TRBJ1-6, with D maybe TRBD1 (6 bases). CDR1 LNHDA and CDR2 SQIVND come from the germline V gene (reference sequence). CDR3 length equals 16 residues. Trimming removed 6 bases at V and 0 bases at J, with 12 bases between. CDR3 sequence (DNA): TGTGCCAGTAGAACTACAGGGAGCTCCTATAATTCACCCCTCCACTTT. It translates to CASRTTGSSYNSPLHF. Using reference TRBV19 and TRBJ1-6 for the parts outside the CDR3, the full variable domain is DGGITQSPKYLFRKEGQNVTLSCEQNLNHDAMYWYRQDPGQGLRLIYYSQIVNDFQKGDIAEGYSVSREKKESFPLTVTSAQKNPTAFYLCASRTTGSSYNSPLHFGNGTRLTVT.

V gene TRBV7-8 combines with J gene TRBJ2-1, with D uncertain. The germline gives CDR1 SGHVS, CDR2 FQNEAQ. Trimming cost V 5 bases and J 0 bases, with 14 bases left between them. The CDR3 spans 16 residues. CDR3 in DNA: TGTGCCAGCAGCAAAAATCCTAGGAGCTCCTACAATGAGCAGTTCTTC. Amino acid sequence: CASSKNPRSSYNEQFF.

The CDR3 region has the DNA TGTGCCAGCTCCCCCGTACAGTCCAGCTCCTACAATGAGCAGTTCTTC. This gives the protein CASSPVQSSSYNEQFF. The chain combines TRBV18 with TRBJ2-1; D is uncertain. This CDR3 has 16 amino acids. V was cut by 6 bases and J by 0 bases, with 15 bases left in between. Germline V lookup: CDR1 KGHSH, CDR2 LQKENI.

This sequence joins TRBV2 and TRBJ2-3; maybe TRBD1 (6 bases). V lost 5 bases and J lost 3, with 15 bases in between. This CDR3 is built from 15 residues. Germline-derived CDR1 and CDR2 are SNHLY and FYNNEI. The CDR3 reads CASSLGHPLTDTQYF. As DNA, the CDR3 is TGTGCCAGCAGTCTGGGACACCCCTTAACAGATACGCAGTATTTT.

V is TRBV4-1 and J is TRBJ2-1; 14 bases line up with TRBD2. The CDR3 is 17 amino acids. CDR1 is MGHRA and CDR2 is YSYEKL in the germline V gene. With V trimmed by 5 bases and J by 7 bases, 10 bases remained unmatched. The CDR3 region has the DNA TGCGCCAGCAGCAAAACCCCGACTAGCGGGGGGGCAAATGAGCAGTTCTTC. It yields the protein CASSKTPTSGGANEQFF.

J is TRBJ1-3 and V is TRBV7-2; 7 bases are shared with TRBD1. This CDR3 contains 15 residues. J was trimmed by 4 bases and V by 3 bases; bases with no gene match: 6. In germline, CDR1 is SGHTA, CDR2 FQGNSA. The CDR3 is CASSFSPTGGNTIYF. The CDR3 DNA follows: TGTGCCAGCAGCTTTTCCCCGACAGGGGGAAACACCATATATTTT.

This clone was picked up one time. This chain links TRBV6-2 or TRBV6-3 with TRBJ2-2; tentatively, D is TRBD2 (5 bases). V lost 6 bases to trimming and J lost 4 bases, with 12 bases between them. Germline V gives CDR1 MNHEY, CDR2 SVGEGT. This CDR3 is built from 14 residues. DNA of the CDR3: TGTGCCAGCAGCCTCCGGGATTCCACCGGGGAGCTGTTTTTT. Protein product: CASSLRDSTGELFF.

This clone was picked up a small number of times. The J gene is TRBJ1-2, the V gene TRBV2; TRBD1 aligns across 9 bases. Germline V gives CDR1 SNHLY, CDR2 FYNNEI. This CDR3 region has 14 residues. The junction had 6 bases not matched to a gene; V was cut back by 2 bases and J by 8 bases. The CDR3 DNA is TGTGCCAGCAGTGAAAGTCACAGGGGGCAAGGCTACACCTTC. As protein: CASSESHRGQGYTF.

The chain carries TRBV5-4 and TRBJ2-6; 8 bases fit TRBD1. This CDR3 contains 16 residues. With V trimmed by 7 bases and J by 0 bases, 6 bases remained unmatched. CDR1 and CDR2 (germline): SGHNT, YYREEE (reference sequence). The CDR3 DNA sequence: TGTGCCAGCTCCCTGCAGGGGGCCTCTGGGGCCAACGTCCTGACTTTC. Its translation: CASSLQGASGANVLTF.

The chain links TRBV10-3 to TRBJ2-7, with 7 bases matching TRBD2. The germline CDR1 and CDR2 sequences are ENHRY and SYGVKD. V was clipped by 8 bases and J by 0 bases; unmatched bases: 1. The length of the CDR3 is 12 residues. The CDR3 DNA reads TGTGCCATCTCGGGAGGCTCCTACGAGCAGTACTTC. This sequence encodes CAISGGSYEQYF.

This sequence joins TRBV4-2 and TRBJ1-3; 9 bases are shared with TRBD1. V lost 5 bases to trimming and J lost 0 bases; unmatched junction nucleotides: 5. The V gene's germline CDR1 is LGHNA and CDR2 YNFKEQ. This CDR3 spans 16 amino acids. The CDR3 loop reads CASSTGQGDSGNTIYF. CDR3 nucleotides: TGTGCCAGCAGCACGGGACAGGGAGACTCTGGAAACACCATATATTTT.

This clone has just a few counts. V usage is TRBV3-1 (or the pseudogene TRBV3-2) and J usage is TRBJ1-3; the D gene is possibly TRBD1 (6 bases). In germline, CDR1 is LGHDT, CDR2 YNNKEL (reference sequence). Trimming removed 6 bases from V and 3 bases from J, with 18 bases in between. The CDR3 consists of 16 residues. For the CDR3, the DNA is TGTGCCAGCAGTAAGATACAGGGTTTAAGTGGAAACACCATATATTTT. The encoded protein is CASSKIQGLSGNTIYF.

As DNA, the CDR3 is TGTGCCAGTAGTCGACAGGGGGCCGGCGAAAAACTGTTTTTT. The encoded protein is CASSRQGAGEKLFF. The V and J genes are TRBV19 and TRBJ1-4; 10 bases line up with TRBD1. CDR1 and CDR2 from the germline V gene are LNHDA and SQIVND (reference sequence). This CDR3 has 14 amino acids. The trim removed 5 bases at V and 8 bases at J, leaving 5 bases unmatched. The full variable domain, its missing parts supplied by reference TRBV19 and TRBJ1-4, is DGGITQSPKYLFRKEGQNVTLSCEQNLNHDAMYWYRQDPGQGLRLIYYSQIVNDFQKGDIAEGYSVSREKKESFPLTVTSAQKNPTAFYLCASSRQGAGEKLFFGSGTQLSVL.

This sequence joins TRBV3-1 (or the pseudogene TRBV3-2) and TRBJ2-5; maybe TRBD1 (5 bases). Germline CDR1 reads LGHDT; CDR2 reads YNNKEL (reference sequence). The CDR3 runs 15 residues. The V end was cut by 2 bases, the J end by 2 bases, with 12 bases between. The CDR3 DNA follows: TGTGCCAGCAGCCAAATGTCGGCAGGGCAAGAGACCCAGTACTTC. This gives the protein CASSQMSAGQETQYF.

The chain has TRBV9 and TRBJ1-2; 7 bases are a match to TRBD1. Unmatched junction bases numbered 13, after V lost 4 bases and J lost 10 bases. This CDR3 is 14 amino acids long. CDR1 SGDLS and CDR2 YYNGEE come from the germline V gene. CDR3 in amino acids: CASSPLDRVPHYTF. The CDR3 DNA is TGTGCCAGCAGCCCACTTGACAGGGTGCCGCACTACACCTTC.

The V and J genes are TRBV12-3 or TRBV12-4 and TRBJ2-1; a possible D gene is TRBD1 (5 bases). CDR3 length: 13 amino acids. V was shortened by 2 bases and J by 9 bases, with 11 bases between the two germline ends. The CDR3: CASSLSRVVEQFF. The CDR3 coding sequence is TGTGCCAGCAGTTTATCCAGGGTAGTTGAGCAGTTCTTC.

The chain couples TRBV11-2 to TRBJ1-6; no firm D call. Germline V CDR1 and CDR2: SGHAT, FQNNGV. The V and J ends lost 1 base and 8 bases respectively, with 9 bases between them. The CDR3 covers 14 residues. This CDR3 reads CASSLVLRDSPLHF. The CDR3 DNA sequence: TGTGCCAGCAGCTTAGTCCTGAGGGATTCACCCCTCCACTTT.

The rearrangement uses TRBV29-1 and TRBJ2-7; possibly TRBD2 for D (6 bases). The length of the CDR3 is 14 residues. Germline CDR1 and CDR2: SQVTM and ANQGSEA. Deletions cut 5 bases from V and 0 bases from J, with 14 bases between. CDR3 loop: CSVWGVRDSYEQYF. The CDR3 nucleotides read TGCAGCGTTTGGGGGGTCAGGGACTCCTACGAGCAGTACTTC.

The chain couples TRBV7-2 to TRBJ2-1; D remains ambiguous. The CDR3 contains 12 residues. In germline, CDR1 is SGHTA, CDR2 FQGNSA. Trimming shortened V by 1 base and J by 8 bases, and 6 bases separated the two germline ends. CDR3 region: CASSLVSDEQFF. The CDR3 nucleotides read TGTGCCAGCAGCTTAGTTTCCGATGAGCAGTTCTTC.